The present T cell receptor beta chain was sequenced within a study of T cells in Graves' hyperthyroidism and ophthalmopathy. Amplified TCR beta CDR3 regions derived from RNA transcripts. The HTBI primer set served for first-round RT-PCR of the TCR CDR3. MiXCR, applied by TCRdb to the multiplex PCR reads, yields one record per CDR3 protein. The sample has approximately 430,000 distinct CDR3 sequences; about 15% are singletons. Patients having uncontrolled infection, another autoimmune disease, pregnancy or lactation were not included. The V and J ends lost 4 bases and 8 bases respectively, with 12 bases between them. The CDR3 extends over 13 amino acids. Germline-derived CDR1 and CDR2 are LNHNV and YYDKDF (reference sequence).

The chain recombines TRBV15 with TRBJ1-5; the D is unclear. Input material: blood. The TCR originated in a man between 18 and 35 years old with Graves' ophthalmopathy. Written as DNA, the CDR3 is TGTGCCACCAGCATTGGTCCGAACGAGCCCCAGCATTTT. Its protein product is CATSIGPNEPQHF.